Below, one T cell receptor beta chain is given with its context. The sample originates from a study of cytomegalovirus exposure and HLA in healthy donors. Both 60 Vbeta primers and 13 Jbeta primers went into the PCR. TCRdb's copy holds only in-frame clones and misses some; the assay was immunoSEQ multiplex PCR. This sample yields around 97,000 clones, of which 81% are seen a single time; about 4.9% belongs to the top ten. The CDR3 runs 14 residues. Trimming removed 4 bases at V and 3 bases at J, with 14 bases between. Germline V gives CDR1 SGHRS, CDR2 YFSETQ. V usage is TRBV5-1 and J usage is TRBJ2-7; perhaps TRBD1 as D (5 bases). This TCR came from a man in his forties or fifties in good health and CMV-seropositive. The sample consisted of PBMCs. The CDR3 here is CASSPQGNNYEQYF. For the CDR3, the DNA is TGCGCCAGCAGCCCCCAGGGTAACAACTACGAGCAGTACTTC. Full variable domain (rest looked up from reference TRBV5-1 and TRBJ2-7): KAGVTQTPRYLIKTRGQQVTLSCSPISGHRSVSWYQQTPGQGLQFLFEYFSETQRNKGNFPGRFSGRQFSNSRSEMNVSTLELGDSALYLCASSPQGNNYEQYFGPGTRLTVT.